The source of this T cell receptor (beta chain) is a study of shared clonotypes between healthy human individuals. Points from the study as a whole: When naive CD4 clonotypes were compared across a handful of donors, around 5% were shared.

Note on this clone: Antigen unknown. Other DNA sequences within the sample encode an identical CDR3.

Germline assignment: CDR1 SGHRS and CDR2 YFSETQ. V trimming: 2 bases; J trimming: 2 bases; junction bases outside the gene matches: 3. The CDR3 covers 15 residues. Deep was the level at which the assay was run. Using immunoSEQ multiplex PCR, the repertoire was profiled, and TCRdb retains in-frame clones only, with some absent. The data show about 680,000 clones, approximately 79% seen once. The source is a woman in her 30s in good health. This chain links TRBV5-1 with TRBJ2-1; TRBD2 agrees at 8 bases. Source material: memory CD4+ T cells sorted from blood. As for subset: CD45RA-negative fraction. The CDR3 region is CASSFSSGAYNEQFF. DNA for the CDR3: TGCGCCAGCAGCTTTAGTAGCGGGGCCTACAATGAGCAGTTCTTC.